The 15 T cell receptor beta chains presented below share a single source sample, sequenced in a study of sequential checkpoint blockade in melanoma. Treatment described: randomized to nivolumab then ipilimumab (arm A) or the reverse (arm B). Repertoires were generated with immunoSEQ multiplex PCR, while TCRdb's copy carries only in-frame clones and drops some. The data hold under 7,000 clones, with roughly 85% observed a single time. Sequenced material: CD8+ T cells sorted from blood (inferred from file names), taken from a patient given nivolumab and ipilimumab in sequence. The origin of the receptors is a human donor with melanoma.

V usage is TRBV2 and J usage is TRBJ2-7, with D possibly being TRBD1 (6 bases). Trimming shortened V by 4 bases and J by 5 bases, and 12 bases separated the two germline ends. This CDR3 region has 13 residues. Germline values: CDR1 SNHLY, CDR2 FYNNEI. CDR3 sequence (DNA): TGTGCCAGCAGTGCCAGGGGCTTCCACGAGCAGTACTTC. It encodes CASSARGFHEQYF.

This rearrangement joins TRBV7-8 to TRBJ2-1; 10 nucleotides match TRBD1. V lost 3 bases to trimming and J lost 6 bases; unmatched junction nucleotides: 5. Per the germline V gene, CDR1 is SGHVS and CDR2 is FQNEAQ. The CDR3 spans 15 residues. The DNA of the CDR3 is TGTGCCAGCAGCTTCCCCGGGACAGGGGCCAATGAGCAGTTCTTC. It specifies CASSFPGTGANEQFF. The variable domain in full, completed from reference TRBV7-8 and TRBJ2-1, reads GAGVSQSPRYKVAKRGQDVALRCDPISGHVSLFWYQQALGQGPEFLTYFQNEAQLDKSGLPSDRFFAERPEGSVSTLKIQRTQQEDSAVYLCASSFPGTGANEQFFGPGTRLTVL.

The gene calls are TRBV5-4 and TRBJ1-1, with D hard to call. Germline loops: CDR1 SGHNT, CDR2 YYREEE (reference sequence). The CDR3 contains 13 residues. Trimming shortened V by 4 bases and J by 1 base, and 8 bases separated the two germline ends. In nucleotides, the CDR3 is TGTGCCAGCAGCCCGCGGGAGAACACTGAAGCTTTCTTT. This sequence encodes CASSPRENTEAFF.

The chain combines TRBV7-9 with TRBJ2-5; D may be TRBD2 (7 bases). The V end was cut by 0 bases, the J end by 1 base, with 18 bases between. CDR1 and CDR2 (germline): SEHNR, FQNEAQ (reference sequence). The CDR3 sequence is 18 residues long. DNA of the CDR3: TGTGCCAGCAGCTTAGCTTTGGCGGGGGCTGGTCTCCAAGAGACCCAGTACTTC. Its translation: CASSLALAGAGLQETQYF.

The CDR3 reads CASSAPAGFGANVLTF. The CDR3 coding sequence is TGTGCCAGCAGTGCTCCGGCGGGTTTTGGGGCCAACGTCCTGACTTTC. V usage is TRBV7-9 and J usage is TRBJ2-6; TRBD2 might be the D (5 bases). Trimming took off 6 bases at V and 3 bases at J, with 15 bases between the two ends. The CDR3 runs to 16 residues. Looked up from germline, CDR1 is SEHNR and CDR2 is FQNEAQ (reference sequence).

The J gene is TRBJ2-1, the V gene TRBV29-1; D is perhaps TRBD1 (6 bases). CDR3 length: 12 amino acids. V was cut by 6 bases and J by 6 bases, with 12 bases left in between. CDR1 SQVTM and CDR2 ANQGSEA come from the germline V gene. The CDR3 DNA is TGCAGCGTCTCTACAGGGAGCAATGAGCAGTTCTTC. Its protein is CSVSTGSNEQFF.

The V call is TRBV28, the J call TRBJ2-7; 8 nucleotides agree with TRBD1. After removal of 6 bases from V and 5 bases from J, the junction contained 9 bases not matched to a gene. The CDR3 spans 14 residues. Per germline, CDR1 MDHEN and CDR2 SYDVKM. The CDR3 is CASSSRDRTDEQYF. The CDR3 DNA follows: TGTGCCAGCAGCTCGAGGGACAGGACGGACGAGCAGTACTTC.

This chain connects TRBV7-2 to TRBJ1-1, with 9 nucleotides matching TRBD1. With V trimmed by 1 base and J by 1 base, 4 bases remained unmatched. Germline V gives CDR1 SGHTA, CDR2 FQGNSA. The CDR3 runs 16 residues. This chain's CDR3 is CASSLGTGATNTEAFF. The CDR3 DNA reads as TGTGCCAGCAGCTTAGGGACAGGGGCAACGAACACTGAAGCTTTCTTT. Full variable domain (rest looked up from reference TRBV7-2 and TRBJ1-1): GAGVSQSPSNKVTEKGKDVELRCDPISGHTALYWYRQSLGQGLEFLIYFQGNSAPDKSGLPSDRFSAERTGGSVSTLTIQRTQQEDSAVYLCASSLGTGATNTEAFFGQGTRLTVV.

This clone was counted a single time. The V and J genes are TRBV28 and TRBJ2-3; possible D gene TRBD1, 6 bases. With 10 bases removed from V and 3 bases from J, the gap between germline ends came to 17 bases. CDR1 is MDHEN and CDR2 is SYDVKM in the germline V gene. There are 14 residues in the CDR3. CDR3 coding DNA: TGTGCCACCCAGTTCGTAGGGGGAACAGATACGCAGTATTTT. Translation gives CATQFVGGTDTQYF.

This clone was picked up one time. The J gene is TRBJ2-5, the V gene TRBV27; D is perhaps TRBD2 (5 bases). V dropped 1 base and J dropped 2 bases, with 8 bases sitting between them. CDR3 length equals 14 residues. Germline CDR1 reads MNHEY; CDR2 reads SMNVEV (reference sequence). The CDR3 nucleotides read TGTGCCAGCAGTTTATTGGGAGTTCAAGAGACCCAGTACTTC. It yields the protein CASSLLGVQETQYF.

The V gene is TRBV27, the J gene TRBJ2-1, with a tentative D call TRBD2 (6 bases). Germline values: CDR1 MNHEY, CDR2 SMNVEV (reference sequence). This CDR3 contains 16 residues. Trimming shortened V by 3 bases and J by 5 bases, and 17 bases separated the two germline ends. The CDR3 region has the DNA TGTGCCAGCAGTTTCCAAAGCGGGTTAGTGGACAATGAGCAGTTCTTC. This translates into CASSFQSGLVDNEQFF.

V is TRBV4-2 and J is TRBJ2-1; 7 nucleotides match TRBD2. Trimming took 1 base from V and 6 from J; bases not matched to a gene: 6. There are 15 residues in the CDR3. The germline V gene encodes CDR1 LGHNA and CDR2 YNFKEQ. The CDR3 spells CASSQGLAVVNEQFF. CDR3 DNA sequence: TGTGCCAGCAGCCAAGGACTAGCCGTCGTCAATGAGCAGTTCTTC.

The J gene is TRBJ2-7, the V gene TRBV19; D is perhaps TRBD2 (6 bases). CDR1 and CDR2 (germline): LNHDA, SQIVND (reference sequence). V was shortened by 1 base and J by 5 bases, with 9 bases between the two germline ends. The CDR3 has 13 residues. The CDR3 coding sequence is TGTGCCAGTAGTATAGTGGGAGGCGACGAGCAGTACTTC. This codes for CASSIVGGDEQYF.

About this clone: A read error may produce the germline difference seen at one junction end. The same CDR3 also results from other DNA sequences found in this sample. The chain has TRBV6-5 and TRBJ2-3, with a weak D call TRBD2 (6 bases). The germline gives CDR1 MNHEY, CDR2 SVGAGI. This CDR3 contains 14 residues. In DNA form, the CDR3 reads TGTGCCAGTAGTTACCTCGGGACTGTGGATACGCAGTATTTT. This codes for CASSYLGTVDTQYF.

V usage is TRBV6-6 and J usage is TRBJ2-7, with 9 bases lining up with TRBD2. The CDR3 has 16 residues. V lost 2 bases, J lost 0 bases, and 5 bases stayed unmatched. Per the germline V gene, CDR1 is MNHNY and CDR2 is SVGAGI (reference sequence). The CDR3 sequence: CASSYVISGSSYEQYF. The CDR3 DNA reads as TGTGCCAGCAGTTACGTTATTAGCGGGAGCTCCTACGAGCAGTACTTC.